This T cell receptor (beta chain) was identified in a study of OX40 agonist ivuxolimab in advanced cancers. Looking at the study overall: Ivuxolimab is a fully human IgG2 antibody that activates OX40 (CD134). Patients were infused with ivuxolimab every 2 weeks at 0.01 to 10 mg/kg. Checkpoint inhibitors had been given previously to roughly 40% of patients.

This clone is categorized as medium-sized (0.01 to 0.1%). Only in-frame clones appear in the TCRdb table, and some are missing; sequencing was by immunoSEQ multiplex PCR. The data show nearly 45,000 clones, with roughly 84% seen just once and about 15% held by the top ten. The starting material was CD4+ or CD8+ T cells sorted from blood, obtained in a trial of the OX40 agonist ivuxolimab. This TCR derives from an adult with an advanced solid tumor such as melanoma, head and neck, liver or kidney cancer.

CDR3 DNA sequence: TGTGCCAGCAGCTTGAGGTCGTGGGAGTCGGACGGAAGCAATCAGCCCCAGCATTTT. The encoded protein is CASSLRSWESDGSNQPQHF. The chain recombines TRBV5-8 with TRBJ1-5; D unclear. This CDR3 spans 19 amino acids. Per the germline V gene, CDR1 is SGHTS and CDR2 is YDEGEE. The ends were cut back, 1 base at V and 1 base at J, with 21 bases in the middle.